A single sample gave rise to the 9 T cell receptor beta chains below, sequenced in a study of cytomegalovirus exposure and HLA in healthy donors. The primer mix had 60 Vbeta and 13 Jbeta primers. Clones were read by immunoSEQ multiplex PCR, and TCRdb kept only the in-frame ones, dropping some. The sample records over 150,000 clones, 70% to 80% being singletons. Sequencing was done on a sample of PBMCs. All receptors come from a man under 40 in good health and CMV-seropositive.

Here the CDR3 DNA reads TGTGCCAGCAGTTTACGGGGACTCGACAATCAGCCCCAGCATTTT. Translated: CASSLRGLDNQPQHF. The chain uses TRBV27 and TRBJ1-5; possible D gene TRBD1, 5 bases. Germline CDR1 and CDR2: MNHEY and SMNVEV (reference sequence). Trimming left V 2 bases short and J 3 bases short, with 11 bases between. This CDR3 is 15 amino acids long.

The J gene is TRBJ1-1, the V gene TRBV28; D is undetermined. CDR1 MDHEN and CDR2 SYDVKM come from the germline V gene. This CDR3 comprises 14 residues. V lost 2 bases and J lost 1, with 8 bases in between. CDR3 sequence (DNA): TGTGCCAGCAGTTTAATCGCGGCGAACACTGAAGCTTTCTTT. Protein: CASSLIAANTEAFF.

This clone has a handful of counts. V and J are TRBV2 and TRBJ1-1, with a tentative D call TRBD1 (5 bases). CDR1 and CDR2 from the germline V gene are SNHLY and FYNNEI. V lost 7 bases to trimming and J lost 0 bases, with 9 bases between them. The CDR3 length is 13 residues. CDR3 nucleotide sequence: TGTGCCAGCAAGACAGAAATGAACACTGAAGCTTTCTTT. Its translation: CASKTEMNTEAFF.

This clone has a single count. The chain is built from TRBV2 and TRBJ2-7, with 7 bases matching TRBD1. This CDR3 is built from 15 residues. Germline CDR1 and CDR2: SNHLY and FYNNEI. The V and J ends lost 5 bases and 5 bases, in that order; junction bases with no gene match: 12. The DNA of the CDR3 is TGTGCCAGCAGTTTTGGGACAGAGGGTGGGCACGAGCAGTACTTC. This gives the protein CASSFGTEGGHEQYF.

This clone occurred once. V usage is TRBV5-1 and J usage is TRBJ1-3; D not certain. From germline, CDR1 is SGHRS and CDR2 YFSETQ. The CDR3 is 16 amino acids. The V gene lost 0 bases and the J gene lost 0 bases, with 10 bases spanning the gap. This CDR3 reads CASSLGGLYSGNTIYF. The CDR3, as DNA: TGCGCCAGCAGCTTGGGAGGACTATACTCTGGAAACACCATATATTTT.

The gene calls are TRBV7-2 and TRBJ2-2, with 7 bases that match TRBD2. Unmatched junction bases numbered 4, after V lost 5 bases and J lost 7 bases. This CDR3 region has 13 residues. Per germline, CDR1 SGHTA and CDR2 FQGNSA. The chain's CDR3 is CASSDSGFGELFF. Written as DNA, the CDR3 is TGTGCCAGCAGCGATAGCGGGTTCGGGGAGCTGTTTTTT.

This clone has just one count. This CDR3 is also generated by other DNA sequences in the sample. This chain joins TRBV27 and TRBJ2-6; D ambiguous. CDR3 length: 14 amino acids. In germline, CDR1 is MNHEY, CDR2 SMNVEV (reference sequence). Deletions cut 6 bases from V and 0 bases from J, with 6 bases between. In nucleotides, the CDR3 is TGTGCCAGCAGCCTCAGCTCTGGGGCCAACGTCCTGACTTTC. Translating it yields CASSLSSGANVLTF.

The chain employs TRBV28 and TRBJ2-1; D ambiguous. V shed 2 bases and J shed 10 bases, with 9 bases lying between them. The CDR3 runs to 12 residues. CDR1 is MDHEN, CDR2 SYDVKM, per germline. DNA for the CDR3: TGTGCCAGCAGTTTAAGAGGCAGCGAGCAGTTCTTC. Translated, it gives CASSLRGSEQFF.

On this clone itself: One junction end does not reproduce the germline sequence, and a read error may be involved. Other nucleotide sequences in the sample specify the same CDR3. The chain recombines TRBV27 with TRBJ2-1; 10 positions agree with TRBD2. This CDR3 is built from 17 residues. CDR1 and CDR2 (germline): MNHEY, SMNVEV (reference sequence). In DNA form, the CDR3 reads TGTGCCAGCAGTTTAGTCCGGGGAGCGGGAGGGTACAATGAACAGTTCTTC. Amino acids: CASSLVRGAGGYNEQFF.